A single sample is the source of the 15 T cell receptor beta chains below, sequenced in a study of CD8 T cells in Susac syndrome. Roughly 0.45 to 1 ug RNA was reverse transcribed with random hexamers. MiXCR, run by TCRdb on the immunoSEQ multiplex PCR reads, gives a single entry per CDR3 protein. The sample has more than 55,000 distinct CDR3 sequences; just over 95% are singletons. The sequencing input was CD4+ T cells from PBMCs. The receptors stem from a human donor with multiple sclerosis.

The V call is TRBV18, the J call TRBJ1-5; possibly TRBD1 for D (6 bases). The CDR3 totals 15 residues. The germline V and J ends were trimmed by 5 bases and 0 bases, with 11 bases remaining between them. Germline assignment: CDR1 KGHSH and CDR2 LQKENI. CDR3 amino acids: CASSEMDSSNQPQHF. CDR3 DNA: TGTGCCAGCTCAGAGATGGACAGTAGCAATCAGCCCCAGCATTTT.

The chain couples TRBV5-1 to TRBJ2-7; D is unclear. Germline lookup yields CDR1 SGHRS and CDR2 YFSETQ. The V end lost 1 base, the J end lost 0 bases, and 8 bases lay between the germline ends. The CDR3 has 14 residues. The DNA for the CDR3 is TGCGCCAGCAGCTTGATTGGCCTCTCCTACGAGCAGTACTTC. Amino acids: CASSLIGLSYEQYF.

The chain is built from TRBV6-2 or TRBV6-3 and TRBJ2-3; D unclear. The germline gives CDR1 MNHEY, CDR2 SVGEGT. This CDR3 contains 16 residues. Deletions cut 2 bases from V and 0 bases from J, with 12 bases between. The CDR3 is CASSYPGRSSTDTQYF. CDR3 DNA sequence: TGTGCCAGCAGTTACCCAGGACGGTCTAGCACAGATACGCAGTATTTT.

The gene calls are TRBV24-1 and TRBJ2-2; D is perhaps TRBD1 (6 bases). The CDR3 has 17 residues. V shed 0 bases and J shed 1 base, with 11 bases lying between them. Germline values: CDR1 KGHDR, CDR2 SFDVKD. CDR3 loop: CATSDLSGHGNTGELFF. CDR3 coding DNA: TGTGCCACCAGTGATTTGTCGGGACACGGGAACACCGGGGAGCTGTTTTTT.

The rearrangement joins TRBV11-3 to TRBJ2-7; D is unresolved. The V gene's germline CDR1 is SGHNT and CDR2 YENEEA. Trimming stripped 1 base from V and 6 bases from J, with 16 bases between. This CDR3 has 15 amino acids. The CDR3 sequence: CASSLGGIPFTEQYF. The CDR3 DNA follows: TGTGCCAGCAGCTTAGGTGGGATCCCATTTACCGAGCAGTACTTC. The entire variable domain, with the rest obtained from reference TRBV11-3 and TRBJ2-7, is as follows: EAGVVQSPRYKIIEKKQPVAFWCNPISGHNTLYWYLQNLGQGPELLIRYENEEAVDDSQLPKDRFSAERLKGVDSTLKIQPAELGDSAVYLCASSLGGIPFTEQYFGPGTRLTVT.

The chain combines TRBV3-1 with TRBJ2-2; D gene ambiguous. The CDR3 loop spans 14 amino acids. Per germline, CDR1 LGHDT and CDR2 YNNKEL (reference sequence). Deletions cut 1 base from V and 4 bases from J, with 7 bases between. The CDR3 spells CASSQAVGTGELFF. CDR3 in DNA: TGTGCCAGCAGCCAAGCGGTGGGCACCGGGGAGCTGTTTTTT.

The V and J genes are TRBV29-1 and TRBJ2-1; 7 bases align to TRBD1. The V and J ends lost 4 bases and 6 bases, in that order; junction bases with no gene match: 9. The CDR3 runs to 14 residues. Germline V CDR1 and CDR2: SQVTM, ANQGSEA. The CDR3: CSVGRDSPRNEQFF. The CDR3 DNA is TGCAGCGTTGGAAGGGACAGTCCCCGCAATGAGCAGTTCTTC.

The V and J genes are TRBV11-2 and TRBJ2-5, with 7 bases that match TRBD1. The V and J ends lost 3 bases and 5 bases, in that order; junction bases with no gene match: 9. Germline lookup yields CDR1 SGHAT and CDR2 FQNNGV. This CDR3 region has 15 residues. The CDR3 loop is CASSFLDRVGETQYF. DNA of the CDR3: TGTGCCAGCAGCTTTTTAGACAGGGTTGGGGAGACCCAGTACTTC.

This sequence joins TRBV28 and TRBJ2-5; 12 nucleotides match TRBD2. Per the germline V gene, CDR1 is MDHEN and CDR2 is SYDVKM. The trim removed 5 bases at V and 1 base at J, leaving 8 bases unmatched. The CDR3 spans 17 residues. CDR3 nucleotides: TGTGCCAGCAGTCTGCCTAGGACTAGCGGGGTCCAAGAGACCCAGTACTTC. Translated: CASSLPRTSGVQETQYF.

This chain connects TRBV6-2 or TRBV6-3 to TRBJ2-1; D gene uncertain. The DNA end is a closer match to TRBJ2-7, so the J assignment may be wrong. The CDR3 covers 11 residues. Germline CDR1 reads MNHEY; CDR2 reads SVGEGT. For the CDR3, the DNA is TGTGCCAGCAGTTCCCCCGCCTCGCAGTACTTC. Translated, it gives CASSSPASQYF.

The chain combines TRBV5-5 with TRBJ1-5, with a tentative D call TRBD1 (5 bases). Germline V gene lookup returns CDR1 SGHKS and CDR2 YYEKEE (reference sequence). The CDR3 is 15 amino acids. With 1 base removed from V and 5 bases from J, the gap between germline ends came to 13 bases. The CDR3 is CASSLMWGRDQPQHF. The CDR3 nucleotides are TGTGCCAGCAGCTTGATGTGGGGACGGGATCAGCCCCAGCATTTT. Looking up the rest from reference TRBV5-5 and TRBJ1-5 gives the full variable domain: DAGVTQSPTHLIKTRGQQVTLRCSPISGHKSVSWYQQVLGQGPQFIFQYYEKEERGRGNFPDRFSARQFPNYSSELNVNALLLGDSALYLCASSLMWGRDQPQHFGDGTRLSIL.

DNA of the CDR3: TGTGCCAGCAGTCATTACGGGACAGGGAAAAACATTCAGTACTTC. It yields the protein CASSHYGTGKNIQYF. The chain joins TRBV12-3 or TRBV12-4 to TRBJ2-4, with 9 bases matching TRBD1. Losses at the gene ends were 5 bases for V and 4 bases for J; bases not matched to a gene: 6. The CDR3 is made up of 15 amino acids.

This chain joins TRBV5-1 and TRBJ2-3, with no clear D. The CDR3 runs to 12 residues. In germline, CDR1 is SGHRS, CDR2 YFSETQ. V lost 0 bases and J lost 5, with 4 bases in between. CDR3 sequence reads: CASSLAQDTQYF. The CDR3 nucleotides are TGCGCCAGCAGCTTGGCCCAAGATACGCAGTATTTT.

The chain recombines TRBV20-1 with TRBJ1-2; tentatively, D is TRBD1 (5 bases). The V and J ends lost 5 bases and 8 bases respectively, with 21 bases between them. The germline CDR1 and CDR2 sequences are DFQATT and SNEGSKA (reference sequence). The CDR3 runs 14 residues. The DNA of the CDR3 is TGCAGTGCTGAATCGGACACCTCTTTGGAGGGCTACACCTTC. This gives the protein CSAESDTSLEGYTF.

This chain links TRBV2 with TRBJ2-7, with TRBD2 identical over 7 bases. The CDR3 spans 15 residues. CDR1 is SNHLY, CDR2 FYNNEI, per germline. J was trimmed by 0 bases and V by 7 bases; bases with no gene match: 9. CDR3: CASTKGAGVSYEQYF. CDR3 coding DNA: TGTGCCAGCACCAAAGGGGCGGGGGTCTCCTACGAGCAGTACTTC.